This TCR beta chain was captured in a study of blood T cell repertoires in COVID-19. Per the authors' pipeline: Reference gene primer amplification gave nucleated cell count estimates. Sequenced by immunoSEQ multiplex PCR; TCRdb stores in-frame clones only, minus some. The D gene and trimming were derived from the DNA, and the V and J assignments and clone size from that table. The sample includes around 170,000 clones, about nine tenths seen only once; the top ten take roughly 9%. CDR1 is MNHEY and CDR2 is SVGAGI in the germline V gene. V dropped 6 bases and J dropped 6 bases, with 9 bases sitting between them. The CDR3 length is 13 residues.

Specimen: PBMCs or T cells enriched from blood (not recorded which). The clonotype comes from a woman aged 18-30 years who had recovered from COVID-19. The rearrangement links TRBV6-5 to TRBJ1-6, with D maybe TRBD1 (5 bases). The CDR3 region is CASSPGLNSPLHF. The CDR3 nucleotides are TGTGCCAGCAGCCCGGGACTTAATTCACCCCTCCACTTT.